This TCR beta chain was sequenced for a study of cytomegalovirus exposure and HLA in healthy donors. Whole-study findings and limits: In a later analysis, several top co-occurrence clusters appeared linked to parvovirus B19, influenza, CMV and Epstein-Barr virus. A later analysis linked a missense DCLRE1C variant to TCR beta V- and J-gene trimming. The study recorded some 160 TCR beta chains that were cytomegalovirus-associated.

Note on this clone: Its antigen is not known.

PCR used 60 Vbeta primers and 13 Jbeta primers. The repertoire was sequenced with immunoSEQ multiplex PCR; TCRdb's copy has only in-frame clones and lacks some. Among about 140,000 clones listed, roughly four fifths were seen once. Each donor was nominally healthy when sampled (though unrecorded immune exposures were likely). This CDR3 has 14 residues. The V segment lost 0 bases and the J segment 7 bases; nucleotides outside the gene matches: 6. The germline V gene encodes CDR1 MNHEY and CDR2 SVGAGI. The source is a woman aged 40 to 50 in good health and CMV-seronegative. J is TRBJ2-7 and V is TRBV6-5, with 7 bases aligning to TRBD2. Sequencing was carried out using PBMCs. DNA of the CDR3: TGTGCCAGCAGTTACTCTACTAGCGTGGGAGAGCAGTACTTC. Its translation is CASSYSTSVGEQYF.